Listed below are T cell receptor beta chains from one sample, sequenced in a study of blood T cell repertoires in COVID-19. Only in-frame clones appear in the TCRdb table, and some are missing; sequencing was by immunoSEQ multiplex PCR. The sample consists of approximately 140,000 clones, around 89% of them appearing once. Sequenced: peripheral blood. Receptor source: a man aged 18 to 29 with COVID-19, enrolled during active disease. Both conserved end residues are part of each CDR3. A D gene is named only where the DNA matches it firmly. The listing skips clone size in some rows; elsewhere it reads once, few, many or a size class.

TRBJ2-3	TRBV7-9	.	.	TGTGCCAGCAGCTTAGAGGGCGACAGCAGCACAGATACGCAGTATTTT	CASSLEGDSSTDTQYF
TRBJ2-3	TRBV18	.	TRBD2	TGTGCCAGCTCAACATGGACTAGCGGCACAGATACGCAGTATTTT	CASSTWTSGTDTQYF
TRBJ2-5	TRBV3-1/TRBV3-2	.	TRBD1	TGTGCCAGCAGCCAAGGACAGGGGGACCAAGAGACCCAGTACTTC	CASSQGQGDQETQYF
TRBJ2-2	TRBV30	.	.	TGTGCCTGGAGTGTAGGGGGAGCGGGATGGAACACCGGGGAGCTGTTTTTT	CAWSVGGAGWNTGELFF
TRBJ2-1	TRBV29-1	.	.	TGCAGCGTTGATAGGTCCGACACCAATGAGCAGTTCTTC	CSVDRSDTNEQFF
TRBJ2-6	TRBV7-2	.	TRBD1	TGTGCCAGCAGCCTGGGGACAGGGGCTTTAGGTGGGGCCAACGTCCTGACTTTC	CASSLGTGALGGANVLTF
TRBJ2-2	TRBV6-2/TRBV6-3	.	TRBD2	TGTGCCAGCAGCCGTACCCTCCTAGGACTAGCGGGAGAGCGGACCGGGGAGCTGTTTTTT	CASSRTLLGLAGERTGELFF
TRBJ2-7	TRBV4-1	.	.	TGCGCCAGCAGCCAAGGTTTGGCAGGGAAATACGAGCAGTACTTC	CASSQGLAGKYEQYF
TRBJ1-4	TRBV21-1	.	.	TGTGCCAGCAGCAAAAGGGAGAACGGGACAGGGGCCGAAAAACTGCTTTTT	CASSKRENGTGAEKLLF
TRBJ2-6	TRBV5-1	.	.	TGCGCCAGCAGCTTGGTGATCCACAGCTCTGGGGCCAACGTCCTGACTTTC	CASSLVIHSSGANVLTF
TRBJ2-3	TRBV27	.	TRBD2	TGTGCCAGCAGACCTCCGGGACTAAAACCTAGCACAGATACGCAGTATTTT	CASRPPGLKPSTDTQYF
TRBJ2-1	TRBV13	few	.	TGTGCCAGCAGCTTAGCCCTGAGCGGAAGCTCCTACAATGAGCAGTTCTTC	CASSLALSGSSYNEQFF
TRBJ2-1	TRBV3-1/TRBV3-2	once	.	TGTGCCAGCAGCCAAGATCCGGCTAGCTCCTACAATGAGCAGTTCTTC	CASSQDPASSYNEQFF
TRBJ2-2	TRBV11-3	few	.	TGTGCCAGCAGCTTAGGTCTAGCCGGGAGTGACACCGGGGAGCTGTTTTTT	CASSLGLAGSDTGELFF
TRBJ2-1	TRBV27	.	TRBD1	TGTGCCAGCAGCCAAAATCCGGGACAGGGCGCTCGGGGGGTGGTTAATGAGCAGTTCTTC	CASSQNPGQGARGVVNEQFF
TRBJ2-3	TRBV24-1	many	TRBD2	TGTGCCACCAGTGATCCCCTGGGACTAGCAGGAGCAGATACGCAGTATTTT	CATSDPLGLAGADTQYF
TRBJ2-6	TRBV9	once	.	TGTGCCAGCAGCGCCAGCGTGCACTCTGGGGCCAACGTCCTGACTTTC	CASSASVHSGANVLTF
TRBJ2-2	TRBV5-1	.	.	TGCGCCAGCCGTAGCGGCACCGGGGAGCTGTTTTTT	CASRSGTGELFF
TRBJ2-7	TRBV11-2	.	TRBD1	TGTGCCAGCAGCTTGGGACAGGTTGCCTACGAGCAGTACTTC	CASSLGQVAYEQYF
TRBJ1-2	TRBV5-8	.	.	TGTGCCAGTTCCCGCGGGGGCTATGGCTACACCTTC	CASSRGGYGYTF
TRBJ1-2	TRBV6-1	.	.	TGTGCCAGCAGTGAAGGACCACAGGCCTCCTATGGCTACACCTTC	CASSEGPQASYGYTF
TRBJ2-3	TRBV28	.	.	TGTGCCAGCAGTTTTCCTCTTTCAGGAACAGATACGCAGTATTTT	CASSFPLSGTDTQYF
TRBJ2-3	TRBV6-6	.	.	TGTGCCAGCAGTTACCGCGGGGCTAGCACAGATACGCAGTATTTT	CASSYRGASTDTQYF
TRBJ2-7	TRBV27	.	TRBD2	TGTGCCAGCAGCCGAGGACTAGCGGCGCCTGGCGAGCAGTACTTC	CASSRGLAAPGEQYF
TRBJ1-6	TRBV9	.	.	TGTGCCAGCAGCGTCAGTGTATTATCTTCACCCCTCCACTTT	CASSVSVLSSPLHF
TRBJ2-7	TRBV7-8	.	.	TGTGCCAGCAGCACCCGGACTGGGAGCTCCTACGAGCAGTACTTC	CASSTRTGSSYEQYF
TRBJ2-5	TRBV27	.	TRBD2	TGTGCCAGCAGACCCGGGACTAGCGGGATTCAAGAGACCCAGTACTTC	CASRPGTSGIQETQYF
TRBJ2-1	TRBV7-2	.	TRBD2	TGTGCCAGCAGCTTATTTCTTGGCGGGAGGGTCTACAATGAGCAGTTCTTC	CASSLFLGGRVYNEQFF
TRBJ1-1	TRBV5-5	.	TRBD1	TGTGCCAGCAGCTTGGGGACAGGGTACATGAACACTGAAGCTTTCTTT	CASSLGTGYMNTEAFF
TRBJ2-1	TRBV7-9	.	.	TGTGCCAGCAGCTTAGCGTCCACAAATGAGCAGTTCTTC	CASSLASTNEQFF
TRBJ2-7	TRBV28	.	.	TGTGCCAGCAGTTTATCCCCCCCGGGCTACGAGCAGTACTTC	CASSLSPPGYEQYF
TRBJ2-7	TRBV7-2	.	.	TGTGCCAGCAGCCCTCAGCGGATAGCAACCGGGGAGCAGTACTTC	CASSPQRIATGEQYF
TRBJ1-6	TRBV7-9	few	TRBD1	TGTGCCAGCAGCTTACAAGGACAGGCCCGAAATTCACCCCTCCACTTT	CASSLQGQARNSPLHF
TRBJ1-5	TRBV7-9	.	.	TGTGCCAGCAGCTTAGAGAGGAATCAGCCCCAGCATTTT	CASSLERNQPQHF
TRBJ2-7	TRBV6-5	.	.	TGTGCCAGCAGGTCGGAGAGTGGCGAGCAGTACTTC	CASRSESGEQYF
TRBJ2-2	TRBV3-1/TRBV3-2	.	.	TGTGCCAGCAGCCCAACGGACAGTCCCCACACCGGGGAGCTGTTTTTT	CASSPTDSPHTGELFF
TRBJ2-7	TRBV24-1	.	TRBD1	TGTGCCACCAGTGACCCCGACAGGGGAACCTACGAGCAGTACTTC	CATSDPDRGTYEQYF
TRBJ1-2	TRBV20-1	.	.	TGCAGTGCTAGTGTATCAGGGTACGGCTATGGCTACACCTTC	CSASVSGYGYGYTF
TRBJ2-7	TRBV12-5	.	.	TGTGCTAGTCAAGGGAGCTACGAGCAGTACTTC	CASQGSYEQYF
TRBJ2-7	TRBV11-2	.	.	TGTGCCAGCAGCTTAGGGCGGCACTACGAGCAGTACTTC	CASSLGRHYEQYF
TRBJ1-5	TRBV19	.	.	TGTGCCAGTAGTATGACGGGGGGCAATCAGCCCCAGCATTTT	CASSMTGGNQPQHF
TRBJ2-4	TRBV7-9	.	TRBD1	TGTGCCAGCAGCCCCAGACAGGGTGACATTCAGTACTTC	CASSPRQGDIQYF
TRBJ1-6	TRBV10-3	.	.	TGTGCCATCAACGCAGGGGCCCGGGGTTCACCCCTCCACTTT	CAINAGARGSPLHF
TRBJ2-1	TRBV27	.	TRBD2	TGTGCCAGCAGTTTAGTACCTAGGCTAGCGGTATACAATGAGCAGTTCTTC	CASSLVPRLAVYNEQFF
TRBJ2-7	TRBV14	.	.	TGTGCCAGCAGCCCTTGGCTCAGTTCCGACTACGAGCAGTACTTC	CASSPWLSSDYEQYF
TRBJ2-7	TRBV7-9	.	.	TGTGCCAGCAGCTTTATAACCGGGTCCGGAAATATCGAGCAGTACTTC	CASSFITGSGNIEQYF
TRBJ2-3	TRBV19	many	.	TGTGCCAGTAGTATAGATCTTAGTTCTTCAGATACGCAGTATTTT	CASSIDLSSSDTQYF
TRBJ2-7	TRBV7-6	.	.	TGTGCCAGCAGCTTAGCCGGCAGGGCCAACGAGCAGTACTTC	CASSLAGRANEQYF
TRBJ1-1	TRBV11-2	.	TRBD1	TGTGCCAGCAGCCGGACAGGGGGCCCGAACACTGAAGCTTTCTTT	CASSRTGGPNTEAFF
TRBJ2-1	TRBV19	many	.	TGTGCCAGTAGTAGGGGGCTAGCGGATTACAATGAGCAGTTCTTC	CASSRGLADYNEQFF
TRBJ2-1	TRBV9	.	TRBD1	TGTGCCAGCAGCGCAGCGGGACAGGGTGTGTACAATGAGCAGTTCTTC	CASSAAGQGVYNEQFF
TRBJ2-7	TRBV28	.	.	TGTGCCAGCAGCCCTCCCGGAGAAAGTCCCTACGAGCAGTACTTC	CASSPPGESPYEQYF
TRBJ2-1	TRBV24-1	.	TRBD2	TGTGCCACCAGTGATTTGCCAAAAGCGGGAGGGCCCTACAATGAGCAGTTCTTC	CATSDLPKAGGPYNEQFF
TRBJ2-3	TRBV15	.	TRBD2	TGTGCCACCAGCAGAAAGGGACTAGCGGGAGGGCCCGATACGCAGTATTTT	CATSRKGLAGGPDTQYF